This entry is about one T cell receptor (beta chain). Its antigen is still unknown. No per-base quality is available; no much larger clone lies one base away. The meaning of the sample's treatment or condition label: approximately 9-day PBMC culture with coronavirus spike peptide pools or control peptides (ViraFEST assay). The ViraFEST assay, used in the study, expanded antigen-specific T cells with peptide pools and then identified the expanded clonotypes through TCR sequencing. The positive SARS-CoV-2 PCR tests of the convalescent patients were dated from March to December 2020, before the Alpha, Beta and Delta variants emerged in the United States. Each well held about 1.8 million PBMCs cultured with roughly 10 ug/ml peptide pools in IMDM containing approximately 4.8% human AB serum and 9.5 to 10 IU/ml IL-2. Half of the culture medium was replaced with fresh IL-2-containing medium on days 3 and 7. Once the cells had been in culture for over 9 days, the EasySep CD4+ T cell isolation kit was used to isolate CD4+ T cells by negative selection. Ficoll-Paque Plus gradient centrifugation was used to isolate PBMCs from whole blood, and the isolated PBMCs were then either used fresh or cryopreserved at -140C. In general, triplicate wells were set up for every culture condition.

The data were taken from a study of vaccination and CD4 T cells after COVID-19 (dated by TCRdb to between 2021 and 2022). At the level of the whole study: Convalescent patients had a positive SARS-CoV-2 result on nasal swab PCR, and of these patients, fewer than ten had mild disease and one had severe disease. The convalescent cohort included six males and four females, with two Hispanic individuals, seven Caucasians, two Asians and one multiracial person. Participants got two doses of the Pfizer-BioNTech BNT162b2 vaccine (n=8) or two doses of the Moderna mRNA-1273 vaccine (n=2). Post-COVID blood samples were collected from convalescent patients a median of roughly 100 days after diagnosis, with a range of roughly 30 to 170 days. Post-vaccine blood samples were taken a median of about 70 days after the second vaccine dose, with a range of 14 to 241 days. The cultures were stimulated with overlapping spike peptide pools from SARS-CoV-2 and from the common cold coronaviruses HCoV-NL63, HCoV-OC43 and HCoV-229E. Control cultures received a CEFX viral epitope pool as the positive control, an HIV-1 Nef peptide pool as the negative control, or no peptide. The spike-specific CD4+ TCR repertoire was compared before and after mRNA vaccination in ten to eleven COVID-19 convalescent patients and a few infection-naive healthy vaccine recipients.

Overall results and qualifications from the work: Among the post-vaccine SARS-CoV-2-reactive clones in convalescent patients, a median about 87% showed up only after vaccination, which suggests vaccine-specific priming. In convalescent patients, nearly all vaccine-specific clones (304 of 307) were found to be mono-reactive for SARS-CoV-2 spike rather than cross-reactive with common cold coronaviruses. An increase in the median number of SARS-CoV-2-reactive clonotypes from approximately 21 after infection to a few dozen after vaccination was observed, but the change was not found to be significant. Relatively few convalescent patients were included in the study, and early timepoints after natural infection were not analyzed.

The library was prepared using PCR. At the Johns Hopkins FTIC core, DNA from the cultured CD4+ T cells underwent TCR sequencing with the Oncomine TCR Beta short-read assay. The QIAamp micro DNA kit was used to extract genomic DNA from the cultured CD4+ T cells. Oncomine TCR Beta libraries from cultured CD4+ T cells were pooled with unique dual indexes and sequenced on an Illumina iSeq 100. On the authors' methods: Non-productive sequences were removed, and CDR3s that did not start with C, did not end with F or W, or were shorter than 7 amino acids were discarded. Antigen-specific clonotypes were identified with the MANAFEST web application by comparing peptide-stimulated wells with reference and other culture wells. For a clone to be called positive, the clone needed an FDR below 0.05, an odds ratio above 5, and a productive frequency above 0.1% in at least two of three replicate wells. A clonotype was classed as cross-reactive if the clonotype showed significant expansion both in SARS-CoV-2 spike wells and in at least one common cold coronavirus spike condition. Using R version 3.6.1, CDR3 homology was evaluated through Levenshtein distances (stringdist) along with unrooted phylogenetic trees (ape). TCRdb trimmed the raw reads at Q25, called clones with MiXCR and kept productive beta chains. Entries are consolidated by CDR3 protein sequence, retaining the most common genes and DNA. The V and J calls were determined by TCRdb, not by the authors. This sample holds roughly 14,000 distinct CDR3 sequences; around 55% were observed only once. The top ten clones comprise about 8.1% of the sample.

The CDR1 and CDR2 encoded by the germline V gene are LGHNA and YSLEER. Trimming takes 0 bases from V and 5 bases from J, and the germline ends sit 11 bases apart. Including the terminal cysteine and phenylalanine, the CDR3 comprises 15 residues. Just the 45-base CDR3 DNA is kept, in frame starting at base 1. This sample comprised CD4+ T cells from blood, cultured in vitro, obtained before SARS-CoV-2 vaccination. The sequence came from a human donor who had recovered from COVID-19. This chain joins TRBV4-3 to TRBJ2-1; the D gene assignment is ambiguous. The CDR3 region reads CASSQEPAQNNEQFF. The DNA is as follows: TGCGCCAGCAGCCAAGAACCAGCGCAGAACAATGAGCAGTTCTTC.